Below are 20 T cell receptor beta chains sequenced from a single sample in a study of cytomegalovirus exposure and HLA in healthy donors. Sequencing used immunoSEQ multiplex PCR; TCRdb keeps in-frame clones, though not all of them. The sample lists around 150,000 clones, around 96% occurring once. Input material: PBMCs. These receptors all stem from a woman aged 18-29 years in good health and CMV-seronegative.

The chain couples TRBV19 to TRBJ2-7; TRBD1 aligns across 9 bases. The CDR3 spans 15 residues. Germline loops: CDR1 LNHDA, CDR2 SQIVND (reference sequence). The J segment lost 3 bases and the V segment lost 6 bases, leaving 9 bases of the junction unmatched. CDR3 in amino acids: CASSNTGGFDYEQYF. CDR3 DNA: TGTGCCAGTAGCAATACAGGGGGCTTCGACTACGAGCAGTACTTC.

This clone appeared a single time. CDR3 coding DNA: TGTGCCAGCAGCGTGGGCAGTCTCGAAGCCAACGTCCTGACTTTC. Translated, it gives CASSVGSLEANVLTF. This sequence joins TRBV5-6 and TRBJ2-6; D ambiguous. V shed 4 bases and J shed 7 bases, with 15 bases lying between them. This CDR3 comprises 15 residues. Per germline, CDR1 SGHDT and CDR2 YYEEEE.

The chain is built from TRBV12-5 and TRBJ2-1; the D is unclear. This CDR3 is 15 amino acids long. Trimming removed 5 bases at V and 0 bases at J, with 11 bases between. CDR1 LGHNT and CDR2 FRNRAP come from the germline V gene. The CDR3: CASGPRSSSYNEQFF. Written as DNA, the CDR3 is TGTGCTAGTGGTCCCCGGTCAAGCTCCTACAATGAGCAGTTCTTC.

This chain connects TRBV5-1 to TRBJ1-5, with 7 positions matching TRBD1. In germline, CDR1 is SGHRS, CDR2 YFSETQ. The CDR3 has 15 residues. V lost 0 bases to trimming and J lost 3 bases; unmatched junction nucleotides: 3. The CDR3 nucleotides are TGCGCCAGCAGCTTGGCGGGACAGATCAATCAGCCCCAGCATTTT. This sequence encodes CASSLAGQINQPQHF.

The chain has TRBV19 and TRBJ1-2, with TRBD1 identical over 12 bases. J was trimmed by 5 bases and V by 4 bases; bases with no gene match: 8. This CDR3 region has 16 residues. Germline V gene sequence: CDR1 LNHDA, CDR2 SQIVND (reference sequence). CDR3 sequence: CASSTGTGGARYGYTF. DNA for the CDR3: TGTGCCAGTAGTACCGGGACAGGGGGCGCAAGGTATGGCTACACCTTC.

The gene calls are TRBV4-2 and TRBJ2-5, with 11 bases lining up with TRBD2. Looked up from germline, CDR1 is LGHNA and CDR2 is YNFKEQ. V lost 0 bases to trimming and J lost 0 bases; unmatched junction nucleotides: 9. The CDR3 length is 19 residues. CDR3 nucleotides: TGTGCCAGCAGCCAAGATTTAGCGGGGGGGCAAAGTTACCAAGAGACCCAGTACTTC. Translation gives CASSQDLAGGQSYQETQYF.

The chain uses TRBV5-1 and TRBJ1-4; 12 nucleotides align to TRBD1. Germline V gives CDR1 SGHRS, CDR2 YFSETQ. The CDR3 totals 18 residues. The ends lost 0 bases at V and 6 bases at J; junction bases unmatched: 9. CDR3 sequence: CASSLALGTGGEYEKLFF. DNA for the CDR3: TGCGCCAGCAGCTTGGCCCTCGGGACAGGGGGCGAATATGAAAAACTGTTTTTT.

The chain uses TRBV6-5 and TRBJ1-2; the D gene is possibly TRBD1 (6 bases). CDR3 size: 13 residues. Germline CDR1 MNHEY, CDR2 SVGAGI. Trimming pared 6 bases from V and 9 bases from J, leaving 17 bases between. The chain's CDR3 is CASRSRDTWRYTF. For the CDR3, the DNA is TGTGCCAGCAGATCCCGGGACACCTGGCGCTACACCTTC.

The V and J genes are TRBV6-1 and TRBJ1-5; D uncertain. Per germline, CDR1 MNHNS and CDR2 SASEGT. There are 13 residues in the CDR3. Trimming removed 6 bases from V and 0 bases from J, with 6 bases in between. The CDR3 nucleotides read TGTGCCAGCAGCAGAAATAGCAATCAGCCCCAGCATTTT. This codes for CASSRNSNQPQHF.

The CDR3 loop is CAIRGQGETQYF. CDR3 bases: TGTGCCATCAGAGGACAGGGAGAGACCCAGTACTTC. The genes are TRBV10-3 and TRBJ2-5; 8 nucleotides line up with TRBD1. Germline V gene sequence: CDR1 ENHRY, CDR2 SYGVKD. This CDR3 is built from 12 residues. With V trimmed by 6 bases and J by 4 bases, 1 base remained unmatched.

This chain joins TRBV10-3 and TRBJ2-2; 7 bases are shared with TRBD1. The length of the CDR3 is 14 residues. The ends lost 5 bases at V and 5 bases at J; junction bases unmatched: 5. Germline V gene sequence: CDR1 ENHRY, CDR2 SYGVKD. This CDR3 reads CAISNQGDTGELFF. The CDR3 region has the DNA TGTGCCATCAGTAACCAGGGGGATACCGGGGAGCTGTTTTTT.

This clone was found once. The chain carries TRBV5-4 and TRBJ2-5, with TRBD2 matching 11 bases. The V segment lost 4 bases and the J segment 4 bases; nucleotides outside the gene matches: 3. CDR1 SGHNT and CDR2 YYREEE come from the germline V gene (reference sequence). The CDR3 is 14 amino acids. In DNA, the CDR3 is TGTGCCAGCAGCACTCTAGCGGGGGGAGAGACCCAGTACTTC. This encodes CASSTLAGGETQYF.

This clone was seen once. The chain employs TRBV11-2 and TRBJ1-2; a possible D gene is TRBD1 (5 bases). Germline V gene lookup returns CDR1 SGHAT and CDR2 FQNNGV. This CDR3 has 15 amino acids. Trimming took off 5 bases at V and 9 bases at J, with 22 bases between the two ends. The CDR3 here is CASSGGRGGNKSYTF. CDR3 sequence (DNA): TGTGCCAGCAGCGGGGGACGGGGGGGGAATAAGAGCTACACCTTC.

DNA of the CDR3: TGTGCCAGCAGCCGGACAGACAAGGCCTACGAGCAGTACTTC. Translation gives CASSRTDKAYEQYF. V is TRBV6-1 and J is TRBJ2-7, with D maybe TRBD1 (6 bases). Trimming took 6 bases from V and 2 from J, leaving 14 bases between them. The CDR3 totals 14 residues. Looked up from germline, CDR1 is MNHNS and CDR2 is SASEGT.

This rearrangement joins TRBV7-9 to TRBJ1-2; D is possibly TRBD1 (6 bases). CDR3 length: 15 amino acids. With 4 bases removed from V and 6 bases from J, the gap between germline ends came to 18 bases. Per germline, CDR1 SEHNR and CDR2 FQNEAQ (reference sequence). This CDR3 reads CASSSRSGQLDGYTF. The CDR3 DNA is TGTGCCAGCAGCTCCCGTTCTGGACAGTTGGATGGCTACACCTTC.

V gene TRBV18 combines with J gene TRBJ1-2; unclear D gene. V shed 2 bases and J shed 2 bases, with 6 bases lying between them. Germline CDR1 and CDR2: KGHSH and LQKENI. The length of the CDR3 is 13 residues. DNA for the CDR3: TGTGCCAGCTCACCAGACAAGAACTATGGCTACACCTTC. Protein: CASSPDKNYGYTF.

The CDR3 DNA sequence: TGTGCCAGCTCACCACCAGGGAGCTCCTACAATGAGCAGTTCTTC. It is translated as CASSPPGSSYNEQFF. This sequence joins TRBV18 and TRBJ2-1; TRBD2 might be the D (5 bases). Germline V gene data show CDR1 as KGHSH and CDR2 as LQKENI. Trimming left V 0 bases short and J 0 bases short, with 6 bases between. The CDR3 covers 15 residues.

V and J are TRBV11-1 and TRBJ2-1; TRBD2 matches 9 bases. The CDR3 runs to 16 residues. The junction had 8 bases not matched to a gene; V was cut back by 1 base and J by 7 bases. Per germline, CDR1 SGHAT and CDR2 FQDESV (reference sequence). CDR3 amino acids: CASSLVPGLAGNEQFF. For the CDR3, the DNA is TGTGCCAGCAGCTTAGTCCCGGGACTAGCTGGGAATGAGCAGTTCTTC.

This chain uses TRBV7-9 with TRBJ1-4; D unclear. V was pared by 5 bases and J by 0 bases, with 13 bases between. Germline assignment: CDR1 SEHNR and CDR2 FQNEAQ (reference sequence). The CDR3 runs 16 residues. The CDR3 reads CASSPAGGATNEKLFF. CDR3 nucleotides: TGTGCCAGCAGCCCAGCGGGCGGAGCAACTAATGAAAAACTGTTTTTT.

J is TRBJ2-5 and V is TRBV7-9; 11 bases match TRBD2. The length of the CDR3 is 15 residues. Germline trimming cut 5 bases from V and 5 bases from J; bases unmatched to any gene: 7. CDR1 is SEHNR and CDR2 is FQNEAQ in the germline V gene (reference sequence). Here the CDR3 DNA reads TGTGCCAGCAGCGCTAGCGGGGGGCCGGGGGAGACCCAGTACTTC. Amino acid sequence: CASSASGGPGETQYF.